This record concerns one TCR beta chain sequence. What it recognizes is unknown. The sample is drawn from a study of CXCR3-negative and CXCR3-positive naive CD8 T cells. The CD45RO-CCR7+CD27+CD95- phenotype denoted naive CD8+ T cells. 5' RACE with UMI labels generated the TRB cDNA libraries. After re-calling the 5' RACE reads, TCRdb lists one entry per CDR3 protein, DNA absent. This sample carries over 50,000 distinct CDR3 sequences, with roughly 0.8% going to the ten biggest clones. Study-level points and caveats: Partly lower CXCR3 expression followed cryopreservation, and most assays relied on fresh PBMCs. For memory CD8+ cells diversity was much lower, but both naive subsets had comparably high diversity. TRB CDR3s were more hydrophobic in CXCR3-positive than in CXCR3-negative naive cells. Memory cells differed in TRBV-TRBJ usage, but naive CXCR3-negative and CXCR3-positive cells had similar usage.

The clonotype originates from a human donor in good health. Some clones in this sample may be carry-over from other donors' samples. The sequencing input was naive CXCR3+ CD8+ T cells from blood. Described subset: CD45RO-CCR7+CD27+CD95- naive CD8+ T cells expressing CXCR3 (TNR3+).

This CDR3 is CASSPGRVQPQHF. The chain uses TRBV7-6 and TRBJ1-5; TCRdb's D call of TRBD1 is untestable without DNA. This CDR3 region has 13 residues. Germline V gene data show CDR1 as SGHVS and CDR2 as FNYEAQ.